Only a few counts were recorded for the clone carrying this TCR beta chain. Its specificity is unknown. This entry belongs to a study of T cell repertoires in cytomegalovirus infection. Points from the study as a whole: Cumulative public TCR beta family frequency identified CMV carriers with the relevant HLA.

Via MiXCR, TCRdb re-called the reads, giving one row per CDR3 protein. This repertoire shows a few hundred thousand distinct CDR3 sequences, almost 30% found once; its top ten account for about 19%. This clonotype originated in a human donor in good health (CMV status not recorded). Some clones in this sample may be carry-over from other donors' samples. The sample was cultured PBMCs, taken from culture after CMV antigen stimulation.

The CDR3 DNA is TGTGCCAGCAGCTTAACGGCAGGGATCAAATCCGGGGCCAACGTCCTGACTTTC. Protein: CASSLTAGIKSGANVLTF. The chain combines TRBV7-3 with TRBJ2-6, with D possibly being TRBD1 (5 bases). The CDR3 loop spans 18 amino acids. With 0 bases removed from V and 4 bases from J, the gap between germline ends came to 16 bases. The germline V gene encodes CDR1 SGHTA and CDR2 FQGTGA.